This paragraph covers one T cell receptor (beta chain) sequence. Its antigen remains unknown. The sample is drawn from a study of cytomegalovirus exposure and HLA in healthy donors. Study background: Assignment to the Caucasian-associated ancestry cluster applied to around 76% of the approximately 360 genotyped donors.

Both 60 Vbeta primers and 13 Jbeta primers went into the PCR. Sequenced by immunoSEQ multiplex PCR; TCRdb stores in-frame clones only, minus some. The table records approximately 100,000 clones, approximately 85% of them present only once. Study findings and constraints: Investigators reported 150 to 200 TCR beta chains as tied to cytomegalovirus. A later analysis linked a missense DCLRE1C variant to TCR beta V- and J-gene trimming. Later analysis suggested most CMV-associated TCR beta chains were HLA-restricted.

V trimming: 4 bases; J trimming: 2 bases; junction bases outside the gene matches: 4. Germline CDR1 is LGHNA and CDR2 is YNFKEQ. This CDR3 has 15 amino acids. The sample was PBMCs. The J gene is TRBJ2-7, the V gene TRBV4-2; 11 positions match TRBD2. This sequence was found in a man aged 25-45 years in good health and CMV-seronegative. The CDR3 nucleotides read TGTGCCAGCAGCCGCGGGACTAGCGGCCCCTACGAGCAGTACTTC. Translating gives CASSRGTSGPYEQYF.